These 22 T cell receptor beta chains share one sample of origin, sequenced in a study of blood T cell repertoires in COVID-19. The repertoire was sequenced with immunoSEQ multiplex PCR; TCRdb's copy has only in-frame clones and lacks some. The sample shows more than 250,000 clones, around 90% of them seen only once. Sequenced sample: PBMCs or T cells enriched from blood (not recorded which). The receptors stem from a woman between 18 and 29 years old with acute COVID-19.

This chain links TRBV27 with TRBJ2-7, with D unresolved. CDR3 length equals 16 residues. Germline CDR1 MNHEY, CDR2 SMNVEV (reference sequence). Between the trimmed V and J ends, which lost 5 bases and 3 bases, there was a span of 20 bases. The chain's CDR3 is CASSPPSENLLYEQYF. In DNA, the CDR3 is TGTGCCAGCAGTCCCCCGTCCGAAAATTTACTCTACGAGCAGTACTTC.

The chain has TRBV15 and TRBJ1-5, with TRBD1 matching 8 bases. V gave up 0 bases and J gave up 5 bases; unmatched junction bases: 6. Germline CDR1 LNHNV, CDR2 YYDKDF (reference sequence). This CDR3 region has 16 residues. Written as DNA, the CDR3 is TGTGCCACCAGCAGAGAAGGGACAGGTCCCCATCAGCCCCAGCATTTT. Translating gives CATSREGTGPHQPQHF.

J is TRBJ2-1 and V is TRBV27; possibly TRBD2 for D (6 bases). CDR1 is MNHEY and CDR2 is SMNVEV in the germline V gene (reference sequence). V lost 5 bases, J lost 9 bases, and 14 bases lay in between. The CDR3 has 13 residues. CDR3 DNA: TGTGCCAGCAGTCCCTGGGGGGTGGGTGAGCAGTTCTTC. Its translation: CASSPWGVGEQFF.

V and J are TRBV9 and TRBJ2-3, with D possibly being TRBD1 (5 bases). The ends were cut back, 2 bases at V and 5 bases at J, with 27 bases in the middle. Germline loops: CDR1 SGDLS, CDR2 YYNGEE. The length of the CDR3 is 19 residues. This chain's CDR3 is CASSVNFGQGYTTQDTQYF. CDR3 nucleotide sequence: TGTGCCAGCAGCGTGAATTTCGGGCAGGGCTATACCACACAAGATACGCAGTATTTT.

The V and J genes are TRBV27 and TRBJ2-3, with TRBD1 identical over 10 bases. Looked up from germline, CDR1 is MNHEY and CDR2 is SMNVEV (reference sequence). V trimming: 10 bases; J trimming: 5 bases; junction bases outside the gene matches: 12. This CDR3 contains 15 residues. In DNA form, the CDR3 reads TGTGCCACCAGACAGGGGGCCCTTTCTTTAGATACGCAGTATTTT. Translated, it gives CATRQGALSLDTQYF.

The V and J genes are TRBV18 and TRBJ2-1; 9 nucleotides line up with TRBD2. The junction had 20 bases not matched to a gene; V was cut back by 6 bases and J by 11 bases. From germline, CDR1 is KGHSH and CDR2 LQKENI. This CDR3 has 17 residues. The CDR3 reads CASSPDGGRGTNSKQFF. CDR3 coding DNA: TGTGCCAGCTCCCCCGATGGCGGGAGGGGGACCAATTCGAAGCAGTTCTTC.

The V call is TRBV19, the J call TRBJ1-4; unclear D gene. Germline CDR1 reads LNHDA; CDR2 reads SQIVND (reference sequence). Trimming pared 3 bases from V and 14 bases from J, leaving 13 bases between. This CDR3 has 12 residues. CDR3 nucleotides: TGTGCCAGTAGTATGGGAGGAGGAGGTCTGTTTTTT. Protein sequence: CASSMGGGGLFF.

The CDR3 DNA reads TGTGCCAGCAGCTCCCTGTCCGGACAGGGCTACAATGAGCAGTTCTTC. Translating gives CASSSLSGQGYNEQFF. V is TRBV7-9 and J is TRBJ2-1, with 8 bases fitting TRBD1. V shed 4 bases and J 3 bases; nucleotides not matched to a gene: 8. Germline CDR1 is SEHNR and CDR2 is FQNEAQ (reference sequence). This CDR3 is built from 16 residues.

The chain employs TRBV24-1 and TRBJ2-3; 13 nucleotides match TRBD2. This CDR3 region has 17 residues. With 3 bases clipped from V and 4 bases from J, the junction kept 6 bases outside the gene matches. Per the germline V gene, CDR1 is KGHDR and CDR2 is SFDVKD. CDR3 region: CATSDPPLAGGPDTQYF. DNA for the CDR3: TGTGCCACCAGTGATCCTCCACTAGCGGGAGGGCCAGATACGCAGTATTTT.

The rearrangement uses TRBV6-6 and TRBJ2-5; 7 nucleotides align to TRBD2. The CDR3 spans 13 residues. V shed 4 bases, J shed 4 bases, and the junction held 3 bases outside the gene matches. Germline CDR1 MNHNY, CDR2 SVGAGI (reference sequence). The CDR3 region is CASSLTSRETQYF. The CDR3, as DNA: TGTGCCAGCAGTTTGACTAGCCGAGAGACCCAGTACTTC.

This CDR3 reads CVRSSLRDSHPTSPQNEQFF. The CDR3 bases are TGTGTCAGAAGCTCCCTGAGGGACTCGCACCCAACGTCCCCACAGAATGAGCAGTTCTTC. The gene calls are TRBV7-5 and TRBJ2-1; the table's D call, TRBD2, was not checked against the DNA. TRBV7-5 is a pseudogene. The CDR3 spans 20 residues.

The chain joins TRBV18 to TRBJ2-5, with 7 bases that match TRBD2. The V and J ends lost 3 bases and 4 bases, in that order; junction bases with no gene match: 2. Germline CDR1 is KGHSH and CDR2 is LQKENI. The CDR3 runs 13 residues. CDR3 in DNA: TGTGCCAGCTCACCGATAGCGGGAGAGACCCAGTACTTC. It translates to CASSPIAGETQYF.

The chain joins TRBV24-1 to TRBJ1-2, with D maybe TRBD1 (5 bases). V was shortened by 11 bases and J by 0 bases, with 12 bases between the two germline ends. Per the germline V gene, CDR1 is KGHDR and CDR2 is SFDVKD. The CDR3 spans 13 residues. The CDR3 DNA reads as TGTGCCATCGGGACTGCAGCTAACTATGGCTACACCTTC. As protein: CAIGTAANYGYTF.

This clone was counted a single time. The chain uses TRBV5-4 and TRBJ1-1; 7 bases are shared with TRBD1. Germline V CDR1 and CDR2: SGHNT, YYREEE (reference sequence). V gave up 4 bases and J gave up 8 bases; unmatched junction bases: 8. CDR3 length equals 13 residues. The CDR3 spells CASSTKGAGEAFF. Written as DNA, the CDR3 is TGTGCCAGCAGCACCAAGGGGGCCGGCGAAGCTTTCTTT.

The genes are TRBV5-4 and TRBJ2-3; D gene uncertain. CDR1 and CDR2 (germline): SGHNT, YYREEE (reference sequence). Trimming shortened V by 6 bases and J by 3 bases, and 11 bases separated the two germline ends. The CDR3 covers 13 residues. CDR3 amino acids: CASNHVQTDTQYF. CDR3 nucleotides: TGTGCCAGCAACCACGTTCAGACAGATACGCAGTATTTT.

The chain uses TRBV4-3 and TRBJ1-2; tentatively, D is TRBD1 (6 bases). V was pared by 0 bases and J by 8 bases, with 19 bases between. Looked up from germline, CDR1 is LGHNA and CDR2 is YSLEER. There are 16 residues in the CDR3. CDR3 coding DNA: TGCGCCAGCAGCCAAGAGACAGGAGTGGGTTTAGGAGGCTACACCTTC. It codes for CASSQETGVGLGGYTF.

This chain connects TRBV27 to TRBJ2-7, with TRBD2 matching over 9 bases. The CDR3 is 16 amino acids. Trimming cost V 7 bases and J 4 bases; bases outside gene matches: 14. CDR1 is MNHEY, CDR2 SMNVEV, per germline (reference sequence). CDR3 nucleotide sequence: TGTGCCAGCACCCCAACTGGTAGCGGGAGCGGTTACGAGCAGTACTTC. Encoded protein: CASTPTGSGSGYEQYF.

A word on this clone: Other DNA sequences from this sample encode an identical CDR3 as well. The V gene is TRBV28, the J gene TRBJ2-7; no firm D call. V lost 5 bases and J lost 0, with 5 bases in between. Germline CDR1 and CDR2: MDHEN and SYDVKM. The CDR3 consists of 12 residues. The CDR3, as DNA: TGTGCCAGCAGTCCGAGCTCCTACGAGCAGTACTTC. It codes for CASSPSSYEQYF.

The chain combines TRBV18 with TRBJ2-3, with TRBD1 matching 7 bases. Germline trimming cut 1 base from V and 5 bases from J; bases unmatched to any gene: 9. CDR1 and CDR2 (germline): KGHSH, LQKENI. This CDR3 is 16 amino acids long. In nucleotides, the CDR3 is TGTGCCAGCTCACCACGGGGCCTACAGGGGATAGATACGCAGTATTTT. Translating it yields CASSPRGLQGIDTQYF.

Note on this clone: Other DNA sequences in the sample encode the same CDR3. The V call is TRBV4-3, the J call TRBJ2-1, with 9 bases lining up with TRBD1. Germline V gene lookup returns CDR1 LGHNA and CDR2 YSLEER. This CDR3 comprises 15 residues. With V trimmed by 3 bases and J by 3 bases, 3 bases remained unmatched. The CDR3 loop is CASSHGTGIYNEQFF. The CDR3 nucleotides are TGCGCCAGCAGCCACGGGACAGGGATCTACAATGAGCAGTTCTTC.

This chain uses TRBV7-9 with TRBJ2-3; D might be TRBD2 (5 bases). V was clipped by 5 bases and J by 0 bases, with 15 bases between them. Germline CDR1 SEHNR, CDR2 FQNEAQ (reference sequence). The CDR3 contains 16 residues. The CDR3: CASSLLWSGSTDTQYF. CDR3 bases: TGTGCCAGCAGCCTATTATGGAGCGGCAGCACAGATACGCAGTATTTT.

The V gene is TRBV6-4, the J gene TRBJ2-5; 11 bases fit TRBD1. The J segment lost 3 bases and the V segment lost 3 bases, leaving 6 bases of the junction unmatched. The CDR3 has 16 amino acids. The germline CDR1 and CDR2 sequences are MRHNA and SNTAGT. CDR3 sequence (DNA): TGTGCCAGCAGTGAACGCGCGGGACAGGGGGAAGAGACCCAGTACTTC. This encodes CASSERAGQGEETQYF.